This TCR beta chain is from a study of T cells in Graves' hyperthyroidism and ophthalmopathy. Study results and caveats: Blood also contained most expanded thyroid clonotypes above 0.001. Ophthalmopathy was identified by the model a median approximately six months ahead of onset.

Amplification of TCR beta CDR3 regions used RNA as the template. The TCR CDR3 first-round RT-PCR relied on the HTBI primer set. TCRdb reanalysed the multiplex PCR reads using MiXCR and keeps one entry per CDR3 protein. The sample includes about 770,000 distinct CDR3 sequences, around 20% of them seen just once. A word on this clonotype: What it binds is unknown.

V lost 1 base to trimming and J lost 2 bases, with 12 bases between them. This CDR3 has 16 residues. From germline, CDR1 is LGHDT and CDR2 YNNKEL (reference sequence). The V call is TRBV3-1, the J call TRBJ1-5; D remains ambiguous. The sequenced sample consisted of blood. The receptor comes from a woman between 50 and 59 years old with Graves' hyperthyroidism that later progressed to Graves' ophthalmopathy. The chain's CDR3 is CASSQGARVGNQPQHF. In nucleotides, the CDR3 is TGTGCCAGCAGCCAAGGGGCCCGGGTGGGCAATCAGCCCCAGCATTTT.